The T cell receptor (beta chain) under discussion was sequenced for a study of blood T cell repertoires in COVID-19. About this clone: In the same sample, other DNA sequences code for this CDR3.

The study drew participants aged 18 to 89 years from some 24 US areas. All recovered Cohort 3 donors got two negative PCRs, got clearance, or saw symptom resolution. Per the original methods: Scientists estimated how many nucleated cells there were by amplifying reference gene primers. This table comes from immunoSEQ multiplex PCR, and its TCRdb copy is limited to in-frame clones, with some not included. V and J calls and clone size are given by that table; D and trimming were obtained from the DNA. The repertoire holds 380,000 or so clones, with about 89% as singletons. The source is a man aged 30-40 years who had recovered from COVID-19. Specimen: PBMCs or T cells enriched from blood (not recorded which).

CDR3: CASSLAGSSGNTIYF. The CDR3 nucleotides read TGTGCCAGCAGCTTAGCCGGTAGCTCTGGAAACACCATATATTTT. The chain is built from TRBV11-2 and TRBJ1-3; no reliable D call. Trimming pared 1 base from V and 0 bases from J, leaving 7 bases between. Germline V gene sequence: CDR1 SGHAT, CDR2 FQNNGV. This CDR3 has 15 amino acids.